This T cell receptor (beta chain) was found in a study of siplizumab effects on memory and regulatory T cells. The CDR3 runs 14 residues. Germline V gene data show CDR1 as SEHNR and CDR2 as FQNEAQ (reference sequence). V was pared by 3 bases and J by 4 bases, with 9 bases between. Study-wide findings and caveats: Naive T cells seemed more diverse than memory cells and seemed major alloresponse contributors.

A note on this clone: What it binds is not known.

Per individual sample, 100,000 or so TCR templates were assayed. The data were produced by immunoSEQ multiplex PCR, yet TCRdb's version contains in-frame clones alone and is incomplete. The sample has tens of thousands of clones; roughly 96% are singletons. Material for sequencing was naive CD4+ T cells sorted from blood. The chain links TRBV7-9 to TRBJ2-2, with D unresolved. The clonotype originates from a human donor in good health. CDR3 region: CASSLVTTTGELFF. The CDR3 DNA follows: TGTGCCAGCAGCTTGGTGACGACCACCGGGGAGCTGTTTTTT.